The rows below give T cell receptor beta chains drawn from one sample of a study of blood T cell repertoires in COVID-19. Sequencing was performed with immunoSEQ multiplex PCR; in TCRdb, only in-frame clones are kept and a portion is missing. The table lists about 430,000 clones, more than 70% of them singletons, with 1.2% to 1.5% in the top ten. Sequenced input: PBMCs or T cells enriched from blood (not recorded which). These TCRs come from a woman between 18 and 30 years old who had been exposed to COVID-19. The CDR3 runs from the conserved cysteine through the conserved F or W. The order of the fields is V gene, clone size, CDR3 protein. The size field is filled for only some rows; it gives once, few, many or a size class.

>TRBV9|.
CASSQRTSLNTGELFF
>TRBV12-3/TRBV12-4|.
CASSFRGGEKLFF
>TRBV18|.
CASSPGTSGQFANTGELFF
>TRBV9|.
CASSRFEETEAFF
>TRBV28|once
CASVQAAEISNEQFF
>TRBV27|.
CASSHSGRGADTQYF
>TRBV28|.
CASSSAGTGNYEQYF
>TRBV25-1|.
CASSVGHMNTEAFF
>TRBV28|few
CASNRQGSGNTIYF
>TRBV5-8|.
CASSHGLAEGNEQFF
>TRBV6-5|.
CASSYTGQGNSPLHF
>TRBV10-3|.
CAISDGQGAGNQPQHF